This T cell receptor (beta chain) was recovered during a study of T cells in Graves' hyperthyroidism and ophthalmopathy. What was amplified from RNA transcripts were TCR beta CDR3 regions. When the TCR CDR3 underwent first-round RT-PCR, the HTBI primer set was used. MiXCR, run by TCRdb on the multiplex PCR reads, gives a single entry per CDR3 protein. The table shows some 300,000 distinct CDR3 sequences, with 15% to 20% occurring only once. In the ophthalmopathy cohort, Clinical Activity Score was at least 3, NOSPECS grade at least 4, and duration under 3 months. Patients were excluded because of uncontrolled infection, other autoimmune disease, pregnancy or lactation. Isolation of PBMCs was performed on 8.5 to 10 ml fresh peripheral blood. The study's findings and limits: Most expanded thyroid clonotypes above 0.001 also appeared in blood.

This clonotype has a count of ten or more. Its antigen is still unknown. The CDR3 covers 13 residues. V was cut by 4 bases and J by 8 bases, with 12 bases left in between. The V gene's germline CDR1 is MDHEN and CDR2 SYDVKM. The TCR was taken from a man aged 45-65 years with Graves' ophthalmopathy. V is TRBV28 and J is TRBJ2-1; D is unclear. The specimen sequenced was blood. DNA for the CDR3: TGTGCCAGCAGTTCTGGCGGTGGGTATGAGCAGTTCTTC. This codes for CASSSGGGYEQFF.